The 15 T cell receptor beta chains below all came from one sample that was sequenced in a study of CD8+ T cells in alopecia areata. As for treatment: oral pan-JAK inhibitor, 5-10 mg twice daily. RNA was isolated and reverse transcribed to cDNA, the sequencing template. Sequencing used immunoSEQ multiplex PCR; TCRdb keeps in-frame clones, though not all of them. Among roughly 180,000 clones listed, roughly 53% were seen once. The starting material was CD8+ T cells sorted from blood, obtained at week 24, from a patient treated with tofacitinib. The receptors were sampled from a human donor with alopecia areata.

The chain couples TRBV11-2 to TRBJ1-4, with D perhaps TRBD1 (6 bases). Germline loops: CDR1 SGHAT, CDR2 FQNNGV. V was pared by 5 bases and J by 4 bases, with 14 bases between. This CDR3 contains 15 residues. The CDR3 protein is CASSLDLQGNEKLFF. DNA for the CDR3: TGTGCCAGCAGCCTTGATCTACAGGGTAATGAAAAACTGTTTTTT.

CDR3 DNA: TGTGCCAGCAGCCCGGACAGCCTGAACACTGAAGCTTTCTTT. Translation gives CASSPDSLNTEAFF. The rearrangement links TRBV6-5 to TRBJ1-1; a possible D gene is TRBD1 (6 bases). Trimming pared 6 bases from V and 0 bases from J, leaving 11 bases between. This CDR3 contains 14 residues. Germline V gene sequence: CDR1 MNHEY, CDR2 SVGAGI.

The V call is TRBV7-3, the J call TRBJ1-2, with 9 bases aligning to TRBD1. Germline-derived CDR1 and CDR2 are SGHTA and FQGTGA. The junction had 4 bases not matched to a gene; V was cut back by 5 bases and J by 6 bases. CDR3 length: 13 residues. This CDR3 reads CASSPTGGDGYTF. CDR3 nucleotide sequence: TGTGCCAGCAGCCCGACAGGGGGGGATGGCTACACCTTC.

This clone has only one observation. V gene TRBV19 combines with J gene TRBJ2-7; the D is unclear. In germline, CDR1 is LNHDA, CDR2 SQIVND (reference sequence). Trimming cost V 5 bases and J 2 bases, with 13 bases left between them. The CDR3 sequence is 14 residues long. This chain's CDR3 is CASSGVAGPYEQYF. CDR3 coding DNA: TGTGCCAGTAGTGGGGTGGCAGGACCCTACGAGCAGTACTTC.

CDR3 nucleotide sequence: TGTGCCAGCAGGTCTACGATATCTACCACCGGGGAGCTGTTTTTT. It specifies CASRSTISTTGELFF. The chain has TRBV7-2 and TRBJ2-2; D gene ambiguous. CDR3 length equals 15 residues. Germline values: CDR1 SGHTA, CDR2 FQGNSA. V lost 6 bases, J lost 4 bases, and 15 bases lay in between.

CDR3 coding DNA: TGTGCCTGGATGGCAGGGACGAACACTGAAGCTTTCTTT. Encoded protein: CAWMAGTNTEAFF. The rearrangement joins TRBV30 to TRBJ1-1; tentative D call: TRBD1 (5 bases). Germline CDR1 and CDR2: GTSNPN and SVGIG (reference sequence). Trimming stripped 4 bases from V and 1 base from J, with 10 bases between. This CDR3 has 13 residues. Together with reference TRBV30 and TRBJ1-1, the CDR3 gives the full variable domain: SQTIHQWPATLVQPVGSPLSLECTVEGTSNPNLYWYRQAAGRGLQLLFYSVGIGQISSEVPQNLSASRPQDRQFILSSKKLLLSDSGFYLCAWMAGTNTEAFFGQGTRLTVV.

CDR3 protein: CSVETTSSYEQYF. CDR3 in DNA: TGCAGCGTGGAGACGACGAGCTCCTACGAGCAGTACTTC. V gene TRBV29-1 combines with J gene TRBJ2-7; D ambiguous. Germline CDR1 and CDR2: SQVTM and ANQGSEA. V gave up 6 bases and J gave up 0 bases, with 12 bases separating them. This CDR3 has 13 amino acids.

CDR3 amino acids: CASRQEGGNSNQPQHF. CDR3 in DNA: TGTGCCAGCAGACAAGAGGGCGGGAATAGCAATCAGCCCCAGCATTTT. The V call is TRBV27, the J call TRBJ1-5; D call uncertain. Trimming removed 6 bases at V and 0 bases at J, with 15 bases between. The CDR3 covers 16 residues. The germline V gene has CDR1 MNHEY and CDR2 SMNVEV (reference sequence).

J is TRBJ1-6 and V is TRBV5-1, with 9 bases aligning to TRBD1. Trimming at V came to 4 bases and at J to 6 bases, leaving 5 bases not matched to a gene. The CDR3 loop spans 15 amino acids. Germline CDR1 reads SGHRS; CDR2 reads YFSETQ. The DNA of the CDR3 is TGCGCCAGCAGCCTCAACAGGGGGCCTAATTCACCCCTCCACTTT. Residues: CASSLNRGPNSPLHF.

This clone was seen just once. This chain uses TRBV7-9 with TRBJ2-1; D may be TRBD2 (5 bases). The CDR3 is 13 amino acids. CDR1 and CDR2 from the germline V gene are SEHNR and FQNEAQ (reference sequence). Trimming took off 4 bases at V and 6 bases at J, with 10 bases between the two ends. For the CDR3, the DNA is TGTGCCAGCAGCTCACCTAGCTCCAATGAGCAGTTCTTC. Translated, it gives CASSSPSSNEQFF.

The gene calls are TRBV11-2 and TRBJ2-1, with D perhaps matching TRBD1 or TRBD2 (5 bases each). Germline V CDR1 and CDR2: SGHAT, FQNNGV. V gave up 6 bases and J gave up 6 bases, with 12 bases separating them. The CDR3 spans 13 residues. In DNA form, the CDR3 reads TGTGCCAGCAGTATGGGACCCCTCAATGAGCAGTTCTTC. Its protein product is CASSMGPLNEQFF.

This clone was seen only a few times. The rearrangement uses TRBV10-2 and TRBJ1-1, with D unclear. CDR1 is WSHSY and CDR2 is SAAADI in the germline V gene. The CDR3 is 12 amino acids. V was trimmed by 3 bases and J by 5 bases, leaving 7 bases between them. In DNA form, the CDR3 reads TGCGCCAGCAGTGACGGGTGGACTGAAGCTTTCTTT. It yields the protein CASSDGWTEAFF.

Concerning this clone itself: Different DNA sequences within this sample yield the same CDR3. The gene calls are TRBV9 and TRBJ2-1; 11 bases fit TRBD2. The V gene end was trimmed by 2 bases and the J gene end by 5 bases; junction bases not matched to a gene: 3. This CDR3 has 15 amino acids. CDR1 and CDR2 (germline): SGDLS, YYNGEE. In DNA form, the CDR3 reads TGTGCCAGCAGCGTTAGCGGGGGGGCCCACAATGAGCAGTTCTTC. Protein sequence: CASSVSGGAHNEQFF.

The rearrangement joins TRBV4-3 to TRBJ1-6; 8 bases match TRBD1. The CDR3 totals 16 residues. Germline V lookup: CDR1 LGHNA, CDR2 YSLEER. V lost 0 bases to trimming and J lost 10 bases; unmatched junction nucleotides: 8. The CDR3 region is CASSQDRTGRGSPLHF. The CDR3, as DNA: TGCGCCAGCAGCCAAGATCGGACAGGGCGCGGGTCACCCCTCCACTTT.

This chain joins TRBV4-3 and TRBJ2-7; TRBD1 aligns across 9 bases. V trimming: 4 bases; J trimming: 0 bases; junction bases outside the gene matches: 4. The CDR3 is made up of 15 amino acids. CDR1 and CDR2 from the germline V gene are LGHNA and YSLEER. The CDR3 sequence is CASSPGTGSSYEQYF. The CDR3 DNA sequence: TGCGCCAGCAGCCCCGGGACAGGGAGCTCCTACGAGCAGTACTTC.